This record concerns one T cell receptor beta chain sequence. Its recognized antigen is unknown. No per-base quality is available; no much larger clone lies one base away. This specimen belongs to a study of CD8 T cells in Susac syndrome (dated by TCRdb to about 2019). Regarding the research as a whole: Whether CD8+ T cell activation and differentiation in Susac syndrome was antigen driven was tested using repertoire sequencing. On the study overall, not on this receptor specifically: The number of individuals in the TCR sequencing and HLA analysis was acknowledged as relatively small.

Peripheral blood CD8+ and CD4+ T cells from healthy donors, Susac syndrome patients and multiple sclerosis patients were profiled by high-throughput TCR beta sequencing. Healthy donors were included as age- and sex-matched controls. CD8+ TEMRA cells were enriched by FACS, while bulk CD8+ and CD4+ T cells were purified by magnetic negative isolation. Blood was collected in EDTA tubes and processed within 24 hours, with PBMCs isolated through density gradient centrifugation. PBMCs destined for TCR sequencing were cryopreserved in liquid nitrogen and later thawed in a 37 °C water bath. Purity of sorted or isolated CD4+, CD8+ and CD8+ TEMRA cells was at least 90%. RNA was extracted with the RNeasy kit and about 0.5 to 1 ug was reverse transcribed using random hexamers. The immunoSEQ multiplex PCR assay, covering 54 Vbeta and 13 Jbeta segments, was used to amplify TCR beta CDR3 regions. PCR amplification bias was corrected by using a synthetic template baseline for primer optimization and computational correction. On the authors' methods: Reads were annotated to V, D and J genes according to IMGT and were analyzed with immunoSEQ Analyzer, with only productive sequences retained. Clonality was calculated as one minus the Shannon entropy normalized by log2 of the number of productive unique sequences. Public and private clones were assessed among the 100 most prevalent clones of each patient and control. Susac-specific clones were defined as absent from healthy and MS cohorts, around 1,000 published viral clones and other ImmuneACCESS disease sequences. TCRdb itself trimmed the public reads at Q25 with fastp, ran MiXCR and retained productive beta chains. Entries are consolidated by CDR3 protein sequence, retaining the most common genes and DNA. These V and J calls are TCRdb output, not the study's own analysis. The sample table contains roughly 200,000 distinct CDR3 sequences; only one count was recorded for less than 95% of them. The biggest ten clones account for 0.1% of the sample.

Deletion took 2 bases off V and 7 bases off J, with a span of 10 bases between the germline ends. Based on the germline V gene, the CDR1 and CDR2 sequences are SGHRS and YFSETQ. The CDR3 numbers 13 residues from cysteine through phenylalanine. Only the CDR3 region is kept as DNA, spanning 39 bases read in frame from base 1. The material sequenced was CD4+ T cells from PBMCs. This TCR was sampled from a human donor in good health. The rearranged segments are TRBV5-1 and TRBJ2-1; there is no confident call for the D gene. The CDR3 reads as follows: CASSLLLGNEQFF. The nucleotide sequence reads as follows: TGCGCCAGCAGCTTACTATTGGGGAATGAGCAGTTCTTC.